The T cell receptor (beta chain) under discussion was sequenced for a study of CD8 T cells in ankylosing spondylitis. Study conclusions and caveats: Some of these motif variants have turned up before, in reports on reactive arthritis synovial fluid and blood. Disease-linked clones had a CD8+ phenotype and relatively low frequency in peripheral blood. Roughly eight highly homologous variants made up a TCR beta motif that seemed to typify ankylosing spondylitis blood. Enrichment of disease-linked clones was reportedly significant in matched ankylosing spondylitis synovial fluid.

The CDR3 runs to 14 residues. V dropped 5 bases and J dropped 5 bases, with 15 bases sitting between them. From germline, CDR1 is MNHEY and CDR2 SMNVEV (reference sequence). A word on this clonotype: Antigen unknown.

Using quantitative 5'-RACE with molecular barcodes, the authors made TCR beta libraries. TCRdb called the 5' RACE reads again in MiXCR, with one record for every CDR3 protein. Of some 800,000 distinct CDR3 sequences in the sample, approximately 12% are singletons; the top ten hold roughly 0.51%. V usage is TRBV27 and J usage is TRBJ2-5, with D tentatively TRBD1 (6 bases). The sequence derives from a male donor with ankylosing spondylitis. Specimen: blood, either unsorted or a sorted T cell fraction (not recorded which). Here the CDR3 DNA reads TGTGCCAGCAGTCACACAGGGATAGGGGAGACCCAGTACTTC. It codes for CASSHTGIGETQYF.